This TCR beta chain is drawn from a study of TIL therapy for anti-PD-1-resistant metastatic lung cancer (dated by TCRdb to about 2021). In the study overall: Enrolled patients had a median age of almost 55 years (range about 38-85) and a median tumor PD-L1 proportion score of under 7%. T cell receptor beta sequencing of tumor and peripheral blood was used to follow clonotypes across the tumor, the expanded TIL product and serial blood samples. Across the cohort, whole-exome sequencing showed a median non-synonymous tumor mutation burden of roughly 1.5 mutations per megabase. The cohort was composed predominantly of lung adenocarcinoma, with a few EGFR-mutant and two ALK-rearranged tumors included, and half of patients were identified as current or former smokers. Summary of the overall study and its limitations: The study protocol defined all tumor marker inferences as exploratory. The cohort was highly selected, with more treatment-naive, never-smoker and oncogene-addicted patients than typical, limiting generalizability. Higher clonality and lower diversity were observed in expanded TIL cultures than in baseline intratumoral T cells (median clonality approximately 6% vs 31%, p < 0.0001). Clonal turnover during TIL culture was high, and many clones enriched in the product were not detected in the baseline tumor, suggesting clonal contraction instead of faithful expansion.

The sample's time point label, in plain terms: pre-treatment sample, taken before nivolumab and TIL therapy. The baseline tumor samples, taken from the same resection that was used to grow TIL, were excised metastases, most often pleural nodules or supraclavicular lymph nodes. Tumors were collected before any PD-1/PD-L1 blockade, after which patients were given nivolumab, and patients who progressed were given lymphodepletion, an infusion of expanded TIL and IL-2. Adults with stage 4 NSCLC were enrolled from October 2017 to January 2020 in a dual-center phase I trial. The samples were drawn from an open-label, single-arm phase I trial testing tumor-infiltrating lymphocyte therapy combined with nivolumab in advanced non-small cell lung cancer. Parts of each resected tumor were snap-frozen in liquid nitrogen and kept at -80 degrees C. Tumor regions of interest were selected on H&E sections by laser-capture macrodissection, were pulverized into about 14 mg aliquots, and were extracted with Qiagen Allprep kits.

TCR beta CDR3 regions were amplified from genomic DNA by bias-controlled multiplex PCR with the immunoSEQ v3 hsTCRB kit. TCR libraries were sequenced on an Illumina NextSeq 500 to 1.5 million to 2 million read pairs for survey level or roughly 5-6.5 million for deep level. The authors' analysis ran thus. V, D and J genes were assigned, non-productive sequences were removed, and clonality was reported by immunoSEQ Analyzer software. To compare repertoires between infused TIL and blood, productive Simpson clonality was used along with the Morisita overlap index of productive TRB rearrangements. TCRdb took this table from immuneACCESS and kept in-frame rearrangements with V and J called. Such tables lack part of the clones; where checked against another copy, unresolved V genes explain under half of the gap, and the rest is unexplained. V and J calls and clone size are those listed in that table; D and trimming were worked out from the DNA. The sample records about 50,000 clones, 65% to 80% of which are singletons. The top ten clones comprise about 6% of the sample.

The V and J ends are trimmed by 6 bases and 3 bases, leaving 11 bases between them. Based on the germline V gene (reference sequence), the CDR1 and CDR2 sequences are LNHDA and SQIVND. The CDR3 covers 13 residues, taking in both the cysteine and the phenylalanine. Solely the CDR3 DNA is kept, with 39 bases framed from the first base. This clone was seen only a few times. The target of this receptor is not known. It has no much larger one-base neighbor in the sample; base qualities were not kept. Specimen: tumor tissue, collected at baseline. This receptor was obtained from a person aged 30 to 80 with non-small cell lung cancer. Recombination joined TRBV19 with TRBJ2-5; the D segment cannot be called with confidence. The CDR3 corresponds to CASSLVRKETQYF. The sequenced DNA: TGTGCCAGTAGCTTGGTGCGCAAAGAGACCCAGTACTTC. The full variable domain, completed from the reference TRBV19 and TRBJ2-5 proteins outside the CDR3, reads DGGITQSPKYLFRKEGQNVTLSCEQNLNHDAMYWYRQDPGQGLRLIYYSQIVNDFQKGDIAEGYSVSREKKESFPLTVTSAQKNPTAFYLCASSLVRKETQYFGPGTRLLVL.